This TCR beta chain originates from a study of T-cell memory formation after mild COVID-19. Whole-study context: Among the donors, TCR clusters were largely specific to each donor.

To note about this clonotype: Its antigen remains unidentified.

CDR1 and CDR2 from the germline V gene are SGHVS and FNYEAQ. The CDR3 covers 15 residues. Trimming stripped 5 bases from V and 5 bases from J, with 15 bases between. TCRdb redid the calling of the 5' RACE reads with MiXCR, one entry per CDR3 protein. The table lists some 110,000 distinct CDR3 sequences, around 12% of them singletons, with around 26% in the top ten. General study points: For second-wave clones that peaked at day 37, SARS-CoV-2 specificity went unverified.

Material for sequencing was PBMCs or a T cell subset sorted from them (not recorded which). The source of this sequence is an adult woman who had mild COVID-19 (a few samples of this study predate the infection). Cell type and time point are not known. J is TRBJ1-4 and V is TRBV7-6; tentative D call: TRBD1 (6 bases). CDR3 DNA: TGTGCCAGCAGCCGCTATGGGGGCGGCAATGAAAAACTGTTTTTT. Its translation is CASSRYGGGNEKLFF.